One sample yielded the 2 T cell receptor beta chains listed below, sequenced in a study of blood T cell repertoires in COVID-19. The table came from immunoSEQ multiplex PCR; TCRdb's copy has only in-frame clones and leaves some out. The table records 300,000 to 350,000 clones, roughly 89% of them present only once. Sequencing input: peripheral blood. These receptors were taken from a woman aged 60-75 years with COVID-19, enrolled during active disease.

The V gene is TRBV7-3, the J gene TRBJ1-6; no clear D. The V and J ends lost 3 bases and 3 bases respectively, with 3 bases between them. The V gene's germline CDR1 is SGHTA and CDR2 FQGTGA. This CDR3 spans 13 amino acids. The CDR3 coding sequence is TGTGCCAGCAGCTTCAACTATAATTCACCCCTCCACTTT. This codes for CASSFNYNSPLHF.

The rearrangement uses TRBV2 and TRBJ1-2; 11 bases align to TRBD1. The CDR3 is 15 residues long. The V gene's germline CDR1 is SNHLY and CDR2 FYNNEI. With V trimmed by 5 bases and J by 6 bases, 8 bases remained unmatched. DNA for the CDR3: TGTGCCAGCAGTAATACCGGACAGGGGGCAAATGGCTACACCTTC. It yields the protein CASSNTGQGANGYTF.